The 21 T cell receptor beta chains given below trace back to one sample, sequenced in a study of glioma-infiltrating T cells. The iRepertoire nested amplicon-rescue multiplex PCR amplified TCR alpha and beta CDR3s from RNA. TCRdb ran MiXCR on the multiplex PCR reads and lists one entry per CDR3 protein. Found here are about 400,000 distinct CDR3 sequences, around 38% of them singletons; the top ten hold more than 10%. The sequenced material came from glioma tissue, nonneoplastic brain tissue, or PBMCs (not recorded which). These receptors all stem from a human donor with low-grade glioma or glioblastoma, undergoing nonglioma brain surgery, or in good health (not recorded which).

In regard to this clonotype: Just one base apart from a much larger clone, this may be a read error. The DNA of the CDR3 is TGTGCCACCAGCAGAGATAGCCCGGGCGCAGATACGCAGTATTTT. Its protein is CATSRDSPGADTQYF. The J gene is TRBJ2-3, the V gene TRBV15, with D uncertain. Trimming pared 0 bases from V and 4 bases from J, leaving 11 bases between. The CDR3 is 15 amino acids. The germline V gene has CDR1 LNHNV and CDR2 YYDKDF (reference sequence).

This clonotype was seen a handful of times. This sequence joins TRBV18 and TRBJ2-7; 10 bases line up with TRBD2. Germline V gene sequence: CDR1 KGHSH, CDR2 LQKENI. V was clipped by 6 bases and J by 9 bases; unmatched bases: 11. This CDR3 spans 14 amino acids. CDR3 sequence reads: CASSPEAGGSRQYF. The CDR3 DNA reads TGTGCCAGCTCCCCCGAAGCGGGAGGGAGCAGGCAGTACTTC. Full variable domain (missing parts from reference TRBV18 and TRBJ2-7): NAGVMQNPRHLVRRRGQEARLRCSPMKGHSHVYWYRQLPEEGLKFMVYLQKENIIDESGMPKERFSAEFPKEGPSILRIQQVVRGDSAAYFCASSPEAGGSRQYFGPGTRLTVT.

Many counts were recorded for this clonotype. The CDR3 DNA sequence: TGTGCCAGCAGTTTAATGCCCACCAACTACGAGCAGTACTTC. Residues: CASSLMPTNYEQYF. The chain has TRBV28 and TRBJ2-7, with D unclear. This CDR3 is built from 14 residues. Per the germline V gene, CDR1 is MDHEN and CDR2 is SYDVKM. Trimming cost V 2 bases and J 3 bases, with 11 bases left between them.

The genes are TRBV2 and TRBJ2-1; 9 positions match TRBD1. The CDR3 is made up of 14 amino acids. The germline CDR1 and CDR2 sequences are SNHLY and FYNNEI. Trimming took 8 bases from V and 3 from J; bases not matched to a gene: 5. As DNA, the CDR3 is TGTGCCAGCGTACAGGGGGCGGACTACAATGAGCAGTTCTTC. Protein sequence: CASVQGADYNEQFF.

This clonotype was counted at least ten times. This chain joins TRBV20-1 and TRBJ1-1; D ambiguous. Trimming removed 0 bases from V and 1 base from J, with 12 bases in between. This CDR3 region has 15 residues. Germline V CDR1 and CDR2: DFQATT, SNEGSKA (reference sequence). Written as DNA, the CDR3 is TGCAGTGCTAGAGACGGATCCCACGCGAACACTGAAGCTTTCTTT. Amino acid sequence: CSARDGSHANTEAFF.

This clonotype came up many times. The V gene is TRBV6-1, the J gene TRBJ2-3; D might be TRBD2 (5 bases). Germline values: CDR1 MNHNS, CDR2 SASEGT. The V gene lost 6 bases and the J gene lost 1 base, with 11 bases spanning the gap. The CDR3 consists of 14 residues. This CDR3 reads CASRPSGGTDTQYF. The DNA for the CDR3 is TGTGCCAGCAGGCCAAGCGGAGGCACAGATACGCAGTATTTT.

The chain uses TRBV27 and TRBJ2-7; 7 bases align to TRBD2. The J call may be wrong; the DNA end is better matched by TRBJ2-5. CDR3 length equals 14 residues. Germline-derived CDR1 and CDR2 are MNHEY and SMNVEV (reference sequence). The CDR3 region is CASTPWEGQETQYF. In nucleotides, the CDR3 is TGTGCCAGCACCCCCTGGGAGGGGCAAGAGACCCAGTACTTC.

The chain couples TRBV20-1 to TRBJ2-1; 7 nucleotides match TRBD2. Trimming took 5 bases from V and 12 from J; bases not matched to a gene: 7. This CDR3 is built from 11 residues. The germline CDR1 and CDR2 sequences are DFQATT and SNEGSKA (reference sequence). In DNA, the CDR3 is TGCAGTGCTCCACCAGCGGGAATGCAGTTCTTC. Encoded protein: CSAPPAGMQFF.

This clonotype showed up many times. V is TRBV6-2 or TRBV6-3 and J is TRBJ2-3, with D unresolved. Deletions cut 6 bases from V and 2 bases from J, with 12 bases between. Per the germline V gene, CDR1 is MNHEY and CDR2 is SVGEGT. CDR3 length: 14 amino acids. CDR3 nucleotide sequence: TGTGCCAGCAGCTCGCATACGGTCACAGATACGCAGTATTTT. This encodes CASSSHTVTDTQYF.

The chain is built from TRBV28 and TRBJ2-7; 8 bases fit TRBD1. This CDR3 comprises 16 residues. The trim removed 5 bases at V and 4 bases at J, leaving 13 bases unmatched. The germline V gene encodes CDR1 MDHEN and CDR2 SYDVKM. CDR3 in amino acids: CASSRWTGSFLYEQYF. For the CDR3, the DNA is TGTGCCAGCAGTCGCTGGACAGGGTCCTTTTTATACGAGCAGTACTTC.

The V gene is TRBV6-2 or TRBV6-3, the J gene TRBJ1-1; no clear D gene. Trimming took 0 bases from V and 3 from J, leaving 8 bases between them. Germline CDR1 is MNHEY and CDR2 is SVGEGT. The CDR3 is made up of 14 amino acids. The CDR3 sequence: CASSYSSQYTEAFF. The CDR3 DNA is TGTGCCAGCAGTTACTCGTCTCAGTACACTGAAGCTTTCTTT.

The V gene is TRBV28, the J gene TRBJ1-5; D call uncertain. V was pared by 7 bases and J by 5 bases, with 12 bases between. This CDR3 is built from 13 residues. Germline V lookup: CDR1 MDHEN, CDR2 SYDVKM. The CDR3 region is CASTFRRDQPQHF. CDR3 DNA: TGTGCCAGCACCTTCAGAAGGGATCAGCCCCAGCATTTT. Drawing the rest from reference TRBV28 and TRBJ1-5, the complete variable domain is DVKVTQSSRYLVKRTGEKVFLECVQDMDHENMFWYRQDPGLGLRLIYFSYDVKMKEKGDIPEGYSVSREKKERFSLILESASTNQTSMYLCASTFRRDQPQHFGDGTRLSIL.

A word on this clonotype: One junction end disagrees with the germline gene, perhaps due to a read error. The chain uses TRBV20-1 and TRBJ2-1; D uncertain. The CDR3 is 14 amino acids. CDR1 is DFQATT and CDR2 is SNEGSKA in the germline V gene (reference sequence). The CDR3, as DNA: TGCAGTGCCCGATTCTTCCATGGATACAATGAGCAGTCCTTC. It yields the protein CSARFFHGYNEQSF.

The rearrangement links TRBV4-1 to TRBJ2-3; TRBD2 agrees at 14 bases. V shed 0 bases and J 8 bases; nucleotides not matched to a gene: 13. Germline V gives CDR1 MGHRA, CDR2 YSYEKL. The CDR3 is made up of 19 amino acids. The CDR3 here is CASSQDRLAGGPGISTQYF. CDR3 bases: TGCGCCAGCAGCCAAGACCGACTAGCGGGAGGGCCGGGTATAAGTACGCAGTATTTT.

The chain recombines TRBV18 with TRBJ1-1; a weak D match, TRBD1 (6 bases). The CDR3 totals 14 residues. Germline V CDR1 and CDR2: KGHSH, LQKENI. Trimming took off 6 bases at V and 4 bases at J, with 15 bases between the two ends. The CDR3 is CASSPGTSRTEAFF. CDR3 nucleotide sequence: TGTGCCAGCTCCCCCGGGACAAGTCGCACTGAAGCTTTCTTT.

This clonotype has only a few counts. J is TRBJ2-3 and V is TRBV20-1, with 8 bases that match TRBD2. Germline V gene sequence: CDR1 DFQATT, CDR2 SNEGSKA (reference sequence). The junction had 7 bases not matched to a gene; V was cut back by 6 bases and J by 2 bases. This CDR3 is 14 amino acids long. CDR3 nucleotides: TGCAGTGCCACAATGACTAGCGTCACAGATACGCAGTATTTT. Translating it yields CSATMTSVTDTQYF.

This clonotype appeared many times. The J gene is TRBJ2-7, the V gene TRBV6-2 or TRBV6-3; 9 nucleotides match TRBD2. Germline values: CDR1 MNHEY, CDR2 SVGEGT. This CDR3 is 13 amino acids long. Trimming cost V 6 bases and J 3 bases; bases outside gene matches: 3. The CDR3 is CASSSTSGYEQYF. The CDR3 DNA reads TGTGCCAGCAGCTCGACTAGCGGCTACGAGCAGTACTTC.

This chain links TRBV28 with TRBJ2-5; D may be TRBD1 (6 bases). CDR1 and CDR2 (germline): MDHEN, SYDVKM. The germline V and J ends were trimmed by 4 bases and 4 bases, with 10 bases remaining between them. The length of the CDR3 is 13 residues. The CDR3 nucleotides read TGTGCCAGCAGTTCCTACAGGGCAGAGACCCAGTACTTC. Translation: CASSSYRAETQYF.

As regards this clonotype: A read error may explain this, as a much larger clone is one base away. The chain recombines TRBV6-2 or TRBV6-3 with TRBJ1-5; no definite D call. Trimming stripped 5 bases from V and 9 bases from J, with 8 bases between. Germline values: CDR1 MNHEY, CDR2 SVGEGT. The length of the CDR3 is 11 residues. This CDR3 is CASSQKGPQHF. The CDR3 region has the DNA TGTGCCAGCAGTCAAAAAGGGCCCCAGCATTTT.

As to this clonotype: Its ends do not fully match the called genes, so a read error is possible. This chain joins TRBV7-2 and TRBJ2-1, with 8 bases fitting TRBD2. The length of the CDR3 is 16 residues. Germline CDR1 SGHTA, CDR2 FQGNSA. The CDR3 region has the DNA TGTGCCAGCAGCTCTCGATTATTCTTACTAGCGGATGAGCAGCTCTTC. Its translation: CASSSRLFLLADEQLF. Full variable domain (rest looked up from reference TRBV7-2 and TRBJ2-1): GAGVSQSPSNKVTEKGKDVELRCDPISGHTALYWYRQSLGQGLEFLIYFQGNSAPDKSGLPSDRFSAERTGGSVSTLTIQRTQQEDSAVYLCASSSRLFLLADEQLFGPGTRLTVL.

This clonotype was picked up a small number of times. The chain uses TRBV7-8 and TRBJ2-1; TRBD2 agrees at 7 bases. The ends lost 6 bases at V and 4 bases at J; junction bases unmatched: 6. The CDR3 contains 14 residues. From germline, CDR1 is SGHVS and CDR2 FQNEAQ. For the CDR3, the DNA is TGTGCCAGCAGTTCCGTCGGGGGGTACAATGAGCAGTTCTTC. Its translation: CASSSVGGYNEQFF.